Shown below are 24 T cell receptor beta chains from a single sample sequenced in a study of blood T cell repertoires in COVID-19. Profiled with immunoSEQ multiplex PCR; TCRdb holds only in-frame clones, not every one. The table includes about 410,000 clones, around 91% detected once. The sample consisted of PBMCs or T cells enriched from blood (not recorded which). The receptors were sampled from a man younger than 30 who had recovered from COVID-19.

The chain recombines TRBV7-9 with TRBJ1-4; a weak D match, TRBD1 (5 bases). The V gene's germline CDR1 is SEHNR and CDR2 FQNEAQ (reference sequence). This CDR3 has 15 amino acids. The V gene lost 5 bases and the J gene lost 5 bases, with 15 bases spanning the gap. CDR3 region: CASSLNRKPNEKLFF. The CDR3 coding sequence is TGTGCCAGCAGCCTAAACAGGAAGCCGAATGAAAAACTGTTTTTT.

The chain recombines TRBV6-4 with TRBJ1-5; 7 nucleotides match TRBD1. Per germline, CDR1 MRHNA and CDR2 SNTAGT. Trimming removed 5 bases from V and 5 bases from J; junction bases left unmatched: 9. This CDR3 spans 15 amino acids. The CDR3 protein is CASSPRQGQYQPQHF. The DNA of the CDR3 is TGTGCCAGCAGTCCTCGACAGGGACAATATCAGCCCCAGCATTTT.

This sequence joins TRBV9 and TRBJ1-6; D may be TRBD1 (5 bases). V lost 4 bases to trimming and J lost 0 bases, with 20 bases between them. The CDR3 covers 19 residues. The germline CDR1 and CDR2 sequences are SGDLS and YYNGEE. The CDR3 DNA is TGTGCCAGCAGCAGCCATATGGAGGGGAAAAGCTCCTATAATTCACCCCTCCACTTT. Residues: CASSSHMEGKSSYNSPLHF.

The CDR3 DNA reads as TGTGCCAGTAACATACAGGGATTCAGTGAAGCTTTCTTT. Translating it yields CASNIQGFSEAFF. This chain connects TRBV19 to TRBJ1-1, with D possibly matching TRBD1 (6 bases). V lost 7 bases and J 7 bases, leaving 16 bases between the germline ends. The CDR3 length is 13 residues. Germline V gene data show CDR1 as LNHDA and CDR2 as SQIVND (reference sequence).

This sequence joins TRBV5-1 and TRBJ2-4; perhaps TRBD1 as D (5 bases). The germline V gene encodes CDR1 SGHRS and CDR2 YFSETQ. Between the trimmed V and J ends, which lost 1 base and 0 bases, there was a span of 26 bases. The CDR3 runs 21 residues. This CDR3 is CASSLCQGTNLGILAKNIQYF. Here the CDR3 DNA reads TGCGCCAGCAGCTTGTGCCAGGGCACAAATCTAGGGATTCTAGCCAAAAACATTCAGTACTTC.

The rearrangement uses TRBV19 and TRBJ2-3; D is possibly TRBD1 (6 bases). V lost 6 bases and J lost 0, with 19 bases in between. The CDR3 covers 17 residues. Germline values: CDR1 LNHDA, CDR2 SQIVND (reference sequence). The CDR3: CASSRTASQTSTDTQYF. The CDR3 DNA follows: TGTGCCAGTAGCCGGACAGCCTCCCAGACTAGCACAGATACGCAGTATTTT.

V and J are TRBV4-1 and TRBJ1-1; weak D call: TRBD1 (6 bases). The V gene's germline CDR1 is MGHRA and CDR2 YSYEKL. V was cut by 3 bases and J by 0 bases, with 14 bases left in between. This CDR3 region has 16 residues. The CDR3 DNA follows: TGCGCCAGCAGCCATACAGGGTCTAAGGTGAACACTGAAGCTTTCTTT. Amino acids: CASSHTGSKVNTEAFF.

The chain is built from TRBV7-8 and TRBJ2-7; 14 bases match TRBD2. Germline V CDR1 and CDR2: SGHVS, FQNEAQ. The CDR3 runs to 17 residues. J gave up 2 bases and V 5 bases, and 8 bases lay outside the gene matches. CDR3 in amino acids: CASSVGTSGSVPYEQYF. The CDR3 coding sequence is TGTGCCAGCAGCGTAGGGACTAGCGGGAGTGTGCCCTACGAGCAGTACTTC.

V is TRBV5-8 and J is TRBJ1-1; D unclear. Germline CDR1 reads SGHTS; CDR2 reads YDEGEE. V gave up 6 bases and J gave up 1 base, with 10 bases separating them. CDR3 length equals 13 residues. The CDR3 DNA follows: TGTGCCAGCAACTCTGTTCCGAACACTGAAGCTTTCTTT. This encodes CASNSVPNTEAFF.

The chain has TRBV19 and TRBJ2-3, with 11 nucleotides matching TRBD2. The CDR3 has 17 amino acids. The V and J ends lost 3 bases and 3 bases, in that order; junction bases with no gene match: 8. Germline CDR1 reads LNHDA; CDR2 reads SQIVND (reference sequence). This CDR3 is CASSILTSGKGTDTQYF. The DNA of the CDR3 is TGTGCCAGTAGTATCTTGACTAGCGGGAAGGGTACAGATACGCAGTATTTT.

The chain couples TRBV10-2 to TRBJ1-3; 12 positions match TRBD1. V lost 5 bases, J lost 5 bases, and 7 bases stayed unmatched. This CDR3 has 16 residues. Per the germline V gene, CDR1 is WSHSY and CDR2 is SAAADI. Here the CDR3 reads CASSSGTGGLRNTIYF. The CDR3 bases are TGCGCCAGCAGTTCCGGGACAGGGGGCCTCCGAAACACCATATATTTT.

The V gene is TRBV6-5, the J gene TRBJ1-5, with D unresolved. V lost 7 bases and J lost 4, with 11 bases in between. The germline V gene encodes CDR1 MNHEY and CDR2 SVGAGI. This CDR3 region has 13 residues. This CDR3 is CASTDRENQPQHF. DNA for the CDR3: TGTGCCAGCACCGATAGGGAGAATCAGCCCCAGCATTTT.

The chain combines TRBV11-2 with TRBJ2-1, with 9 bases that match TRBD2. V lost 1 base and J lost 10; bases outside the gene matches: 11. The CDR3 has 16 amino acids. In germline, CDR1 is SGHAT, CDR2 FQNNGV. The CDR3 nucleotides read TGTGCCAGCAGCTTAGTCACCGGGACTAGCCCCCAAGAGCAGTTCTTC. Translating it yields CASSLVTGTSPQEQFF.

The rearrangement links TRBV21-1 to TRBJ2-2; TRBD2, the table's D call, was not compared with the DNA. TRBV21-1 is a known pseudogene. The CDR3 covers 10 residues. CDR3: CAAGGGELFF. The CDR3 nucleotides are TGTGCCGCCGGGGGCGGGGAGCTGTTTTTT.

The V gene is TRBV30, the J gene TRBJ2-1; D might be TRBD2 (6 bases). This CDR3 is built from 14 residues. V was clipped by 4 bases and J by 1 base, with 11 bases between them. Germline-derived CDR1 and CDR2 are GTSNPN and SVGIG (reference sequence). As DNA, the CDR3 is TGTGCCTGGAATACGGGAGCGTCCTACAATGAGCAGTTCTTC. It translates to CAWNTGASYNEQFF.

The chain couples TRBV5-1 to TRBJ1-4, with 11 nucleotides matching TRBD1. V lost 4 bases and J lost 4; bases outside the gene matches: 3. The CDR3 is made up of 15 amino acids. The germline V gene encodes CDR1 SGHRS and CDR2 YFSETQ. The chain's CDR3 is CASSPGQGGNEKLFF. In DNA, the CDR3 is TGCGCCAGCAGCCCGGGACAGGGGGGTAATGAAAAACTGTTTTTT.

The chain joins TRBV7-6 to TRBJ1-3; 8 nucleotides agree with TRBD1. J lost 3 bases, V lost 5 bases, and 6 bases had no gene match. Germline CDR1 SGHVS, CDR2 FNYEAQ. This CDR3 comprises 15 residues. The CDR3 loop reads CASSPGQGNGNTIYF. The CDR3 nucleotides read TGTGCCAGCAGCCCCGGACAGGGAAATGGAAACACCATATATTTT.

The rearrangement links TRBV19 to TRBJ2-3; D call uncertain. The CDR3 length is 13 residues. The V end was cut by 4 bases, the J end by 0 bases, with 5 bases between. From germline, CDR1 is LNHDA and CDR2 SQIVND (reference sequence). The CDR3 sequence: CASSTSSTDTQYF. The DNA for the CDR3 is TGTGCCAGTAGTACGTCTAGCACAGATACGCAGTATTTT.

The chain links TRBV11-2 to TRBJ2-1, with TRBD2 matching 8 bases. V lost 11 bases, J lost 4 bases, and 7 bases stayed unmatched. This CDR3 is built from 13 residues. Germline assignment: CDR1 SGHAT and CDR2 FQNNGV. Here the CDR3 DNA reads TGTGCCTCGCGGGCGGGGGGATACAATGAGCAGTTCTTC. It is translated as CASRAGGYNEQFF.

The gene calls are TRBV7-6 and TRBJ2-7, with 10 positions matching TRBD2. V shed 0 bases and J 5 bases; nucleotides not matched to a gene: 7. The CDR3 has 16 amino acids. Germline V lookup: CDR1 SGHVS, CDR2 FNYEAQ. The CDR3 spells CASSLAGQREGDEQYF. In nucleotides, the CDR3 is TGTGCCAGCAGCTTAGCTGGACAGCGGGAGGGCGACGAGCAGTACTTC.

The chain carries TRBV3-1 (or the pseudogene TRBV3-2) and TRBJ2-1; TRBD2 matches at 13 bases. The CDR3 runs to 17 residues. The V gene end was trimmed by 4 bases and the J gene end by 6 bases; junction bases not matched to a gene: 9. The germline CDR1 and CDR2 sequences are LGHDT and YNNKEL (reference sequence). CDR3 amino acids: CASSRSLLAGGGNEQFF. Written as DNA, the CDR3 is TGTGCCAGCAGCCGATCGCTACTAGCGGGAGGGGGCAATGAGCAGTTCTTC.

The chain carries TRBV29-1 and TRBJ2-2; D is uncertain. V was pared by 5 bases and J by 3 bases, with 13 bases between. Looked up from germline, CDR1 is SQVTM and CDR2 is ANQGSEA. This CDR3 has 14 amino acids. Written as DNA, the CDR3 is TGCAGCGTTCAACCTGGAGTGGACACCGGGGAGCTGTTTTTT. This encodes CSVQPGVDTGELFF.

The chain has TRBV2 and TRBJ2-3, with 12 bases that match TRBD1. The ends lost 3 bases at V and 5 bases at J; junction bases unmatched: 6. The CDR3 consists of 16 residues. Germline CDR1 is SNHLY and CDR2 is FYNNEI. The CDR3 spells CASSDPGQGAIDTQYF. DNA for the CDR3: TGTGCCAGCAGTGACCCGGGACAGGGGGCGATAGATACGCAGTATTTT.

This clone is a singleton in its sample. The chain joins TRBV18 to TRBJ1-1; no reliable D call. Looked up from germline, CDR1 is KGHSH and CDR2 is LQKENI. Trimming shortened V by 5 bases and J by 1 base, and 17 bases separated the two germline ends. The CDR3 length is 16 residues. In nucleotides, the CDR3 is TGTGCCAGCTCAAGAGGGTCGGGGTACACGAACACTGAAGCTTTCTTT. It encodes CASSRGSGYTNTEAFF.